Listed here is a single T cell receptor (beta chain). V dropped 6 bases and J dropped 3; count of bases not matched to a gene: 1. The CDR3 has 13 residues. Germline CDR1 is MGHDK and CDR2 is SYGVNS. These data belong to a study of T cell changes during pregnancy in multiple sclerosis. Sequencing was performed with immunoSEQ multiplex PCR; in TCRdb, only in-frame clones are kept and a portion is missing. Among about 76,000 clones listed, 93% were seen once. V is TRBV25-1 and J is TRBJ2-1; 8 bases are a match to TRBD2. Source: peripheral blood, taken in the second trimester of pregnancy. The TCR originated in a female donor with multiple sclerosis, enrolled in a pregnancy study. The CDR3 here is CASRLADYNEQFF. The CDR3 coding sequence is TGTGCCAGCAGACTAGCGGACTACAATGAGCAGTTCTTC. Variable domain in full (rest from reference TRBV25-1 and TRBJ2-1): EADIYQTPRYLVIGTGKKITLECSQTMGHDKMYWYQQDPGMELHLIHYSYGVNSTEKGDLSSESTVSRIRTEHFPLTLESARPSHTSQYLCASRLADYNEQFFGPGTRLTVL.